Sequencing of this TCR beta chain was carried out in a study of cytomegalovirus exposure and HLA in healthy donors. Findings of the study overall: Later analysis showed TCR association rates varying by HLA locus, highest for DRB1 and lowest for HLA-C. A later analysis showed HLA-associated TCR beta chains outstripping equally common others in clonal expansion.

Remarks on this clone: The antigen remains undetermined.

The study ran its PCR with 60 Vbeta and 13 Jbeta primers. Clones were sequenced by immunoSEQ multiplex PCR, and TCRdb holds only the in-frame ones, with some missing. Among about 82,000 clones listed, about 77% were seen once. This TCR came from a man aged 45 to 65 in good health and CMV-seronegative. What was sequenced was PBMCs.

CDR3 nucleotides: TGTGCCACCAGCAGAGAGAGTGGGCCCCACAGTGAGCAGTTCTTC. The encoded protein is CATSRESGPHSEQFF. V gene TRBV15 combines with J gene TRBJ2-1; D remains ambiguous. The CDR3 is 15 amino acids. CDR1 and CDR2 from the germline V gene are LNHNV and YYDKDF (reference sequence). The V and J ends lost 0 bases and 9 bases respectively, with 15 bases between them.